Below, 30 T cell receptor beta chains from the same sample are listed, as sequenced in a study of post-analysis software for immune sequencing data. Study findings and constraints: Comparison of patients with controls showed five TRBV segments more frequent in patients, TRBV5-6, TRBV5-1 and TRBV20-1 among them.

Their antigen targets remain unknown. Unique molecular identifiers were present in the TCR beta cDNA libraries. TCRdb re-called the PCR reads through MiXCR, storing one row per CDR3 protein. The sample carries 350,000 to 500,000 distinct CDR3 sequences, approximately 42% recorded once. The sequenced sample consisted of blood. The source is a girl aged 2-10 years with multiple sclerosis.

V usage is TRBV12-3 or TRBV12-4 and J usage is TRBJ1-2; 7 nucleotides match TRBD1. The CDR3 runs 13 residues. V lost 5 bases and J lost 4; bases outside the gene matches: 4. The CDR3 region is CASSGGTAYGYTF. DNA of the CDR3: TGTGCCAGCAGTGGGGGGACAGCCTATGGCTACACCTTC.

The genes are TRBV6-1 and TRBJ2-1, with TRBD2 matching over 16 bases. CDR3 length: 21 amino acids. Trimming cost V 4 bases and J 5 bases; bases outside gene matches: 17. CDR1 MNHNS and CDR2 SASEGT come from the germline V gene. CDR3 in amino acids: CASSVLHVGLAGGSSHNEQFF. In nucleotides, the CDR3 is TGTGCCAGCAGTGTTCTTCATGTGGGACTAGCGGGAGGGTCATCCCACAATGAGCAGTTCTTC.

This chain uses TRBV7-6 with TRBJ2-7; 9 nucleotides align to TRBD2. After removal of 1 base from V and 5 bases from J, the junction contained 0 bases not matched to a gene. CDR1 and CDR2 (germline): SGHVS, FNYEAQ. The CDR3 has 13 residues. The CDR3 protein is CASSLGLADEQYF. CDR3 bases: TGTGCCAGCAGCTTAGGACTAGCGGACGAGCAGTACTTC.

The chain uses TRBV7-2 and TRBJ1-5, with 7 bases matching TRBD1. Per germline, CDR1 SGHTA and CDR2 FQGNSA. The CDR3 is 13 residues long. V shed 1 base and J 12 bases; nucleotides not matched to a gene: 6. CDR3: CASSLGRDSHQHF. CDR3 coding DNA: TGTGCCAGCAGCTTAGGTCGGGACAGCCACCAGCATTTT.

The table lists this clonotype with a few counts. This rearrangement joins TRBV15 to TRBJ2-4; unclear D gene. The CDR3 extends over 11 amino acids. The V gene lost 4 bases and the J gene lost 7 bases, with 5 bases spanning the gap. Looked up from germline, CDR1 is LNHNV and CDR2 is YYDKDF (reference sequence). The CDR3 sequence is CATSILNIQYF. The CDR3 nucleotides read TGTGCCACCAGCATACTGAACATTCAGTACTTC.

V usage is TRBV28 and J usage is TRBJ2-3, with D unclear. V gave up 6 bases and J gave up 0 bases, with 7 bases separating them. CDR1 and CDR2 from the germline V gene are MDHEN and SYDVKM. The CDR3 is 13 residues long. Here the CDR3 DNA reads TGTGCCAGCAGCACGGACAGCACAGATACGCAGTATTTT. Translated, it gives CASSTDSTDTQYF.

This clonotype has only a few counts. V gene TRBV20-1 combines with J gene TRBJ1-1; 7 nucleotides agree with TRBD1. Germline V gives CDR1 DFQATT, CDR2 SNEGSKA (reference sequence). The CDR3 is made up of 15 amino acids. With 6 bases clipped from V and 10 bases from J, the junction kept 20 bases outside the gene matches. The CDR3 region is CSATTIDREYGRAFF. CDR3 DNA: TGCAGTGCAACGACGATCGACAGGGAGTATGGGAGAGCTTTCTTT.

The chain has TRBV11-2 and TRBJ2-3, with TRBD2 identical over 7 bases. The CDR3 runs to 16 residues. Germline assignment: CDR1 SGHAT and CDR2 FQNNGV. The V gene end was trimmed by 8 bases and the J gene end by 2 bases; junction bases not matched to a gene: 13. This chain's CDR3 is CASGSARAGLTDTQYF. The CDR3 nucleotides are TGTGCCAGCGGATCTGCCCGAGCGGGACTCACAGATACGCAGTATTTT. The whole variable domain, remainder taken from reference TRBV11-2 and TRBJ2-3, is EAGVAQSPRYKIIEKRQSVAFWCNPISGHATLYWYQQILGQGPKLLIQFQNNGVVDDSQLPKDRFSAERLKGVDSTLKIQPAKLEDSAVYLCASGSARAGLTDTQYFGPGTRLTVL.

This chain connects TRBV6-5 to TRBJ2-5, with 8 bases identical to TRBD1. The CDR3 spans 15 residues. Germline V gene data show CDR1 as MNHEY and CDR2 as SVGAGI. V lost 8 bases, J lost 11 bases, and 19 bases stayed unmatched. CDR3 residues: CASRYRDRSFGGQYF. The CDR3 DNA reads TGTGCCAGCCGGTACCGGGACAGGTCGTTTGGAGGGCAGTACTTC.

J is TRBJ2-3 and V is TRBV11-3; D perhaps matches TRBD2 (7 bases). Germline V lookup: CDR1 SGHNT, CDR2 YENEEA. CDR3 length: 15 residues. Trimming shortened V by 8 bases and J by 3 bases, and 18 bases separated the two germline ends. As DNA, the CDR3 is TGTGCCAGCCCTGGGGGCGGGAGTAGGACAGATACGCAGTATTTT. It is translated as CASPGGGSRTDTQYF.

The rearrangement joins TRBV29-1 to TRBJ1-5, with 7 nucleotides matching TRBD1. The CDR3 spans 12 residues. Germline CDR1 SQVTM, CDR2 ANQGSEA. Trimming took 7 bases from V and 5 from J; bases not matched to a gene: 5. Here the CDR3 reads CSAGTVDQPQHF. The CDR3 DNA reads TGCAGCGCTGGGACAGTGGATCAGCCCCAGCATTTT.

This clonotype was observed a few times. V and J are TRBV28 and TRBJ2-1, with 8 bases that match TRBD2. Germline CDR1 reads MDHEN; CDR2 reads SYDVKM. The CDR3 has 16 amino acids. V shed 4 bases and J 7 bases; nucleotides not matched to a gene: 12. The DNA for the CDR3 is TGTGCCAGCAGTTCCCAGGCTAGCGGGCCCTTTAATGAGCAGTTCTTC. Translated, it gives CASSSQASGPFNEQFF.

The V and J genes are TRBV5-1 and TRBJ1-1; D gene ambiguous. Deletions cut 2 bases from V and 0 bases from J, with 11 bases between. The CDR3 length is 15 residues. The germline V gene has CDR1 SGHRS and CDR2 YFSETQ. The CDR3 spells CASSLASGMNTEAFF. The CDR3 DNA reads TGCGCCAGCAGCTTAGCGAGCGGAATGAACACTGAAGCTTTCTTT.

This clonotype was counted a few times. V is TRBV20-1 and J is TRBJ2-7; D not resolved. The CDR3 loop spans 12 amino acids. Germline assignment: CDR1 DFQATT and CDR2 SNEGSKA (reference sequence). V was trimmed by 0 bases and J by 3 bases, leaving 6 bases between them. The CDR3 DNA reads TGCAGTGCTAGAGAAAGAAACTACGAGCAGTACTTC. Translation: CSARERNYEQYF.

DNA of the CDR3: TGCAGTGCAGAGCCCTCTTTGGACAGGGGGCGAGTAAGTGAGAATCAGCCCCAGCATTTT. The encoded protein is CSAEPSLDRGRVSENQPQHF. The J gene is TRBJ1-5, the V gene TRBV20-1, with 11 nucleotides matching TRBD1. The ends lost 6 bases at V and 4 bases at J; junction bases unmatched: 23. There are 20 residues in the CDR3. Germline V gives CDR1 DFQATT, CDR2 SNEGSKA (reference sequence).

V is TRBV12-3 or TRBV12-4 and J is TRBJ1-2; D gene uncertain. CDR3 length equals 15 residues. V was pared by 6 bases and J by 2 bases, with 16 bases between. In DNA form, the CDR3 reads TGTGCCAGCAGCCGCATCGCGAGGAGCAACTATGGCTACACCTTC. Residues: CASSRIARSNYGYTF.

This clonotype was counted a few times. This chain joins TRBV20-1 and TRBJ2-5; weak D call: TRBD2 (6 bases). The germline V gene encodes CDR1 DFQATT and CDR2 SNEGSKA (reference sequence). The length of the CDR3 is 12 residues. V was shortened by 2 bases and J by 5 bases, with 9 bases between the two germline ends. The CDR3 here is CSARTSPETQYF. CDR3 nucleotide sequence: TGCAGTGCTAGAACTAGCCCCGAGACCCAGTACTTC.

The V gene is TRBV27, the J gene TRBJ1-2; D perhaps matches TRBD1 (6 bases). The CDR3 has 15 residues. Germline values: CDR1 MNHEY, CDR2 SMNVEV (reference sequence). Trimming pared 2 bases from V and 8 bases from J, leaving 18 bases between. The CDR3 is CASSLRPRQVGGYTF. The CDR3 DNA is TGTGCCAGCAGTTTAAGGCCCCGACAGGTGGGAGGCTACACCTTC.

The chain combines TRBV20-1 with TRBJ1-1; the D gene is possibly TRBD1 (5 bases). Germline lookup yields CDR1 DFQATT and CDR2 SNEGSKA (reference sequence). This CDR3 is 14 amino acids long. Trimming pared 0 bases from V and 1 base from J, leaving 9 bases between. The DNA of the CDR3 is TGCAGTGCTAGAGATTACAGGAAGAACACTGAAGCTTTCTTT. This codes for CSARDYRKNTEAFF.

Note on this clonotype: At one end the junction does not follow the germline gene, possibly because of a read error. This chain uses TRBV6-5 with TRBJ2-1; TRBD1 matches at 7 bases. The CDR3 totals 14 residues. Germline V gives CDR1 MNHEY, CDR2 SVGAGI. CDR3 bases: TGTACCAGCAGTCCCCGGGACAGTTACAATGAGCAGTTCTTC. Its protein product is CTSSPRDSYNEQFF.

The chain couples TRBV29-1 to TRBJ2-6; the match to TRBD1 covers 9 bases. Per the germline V gene, CDR1 is SQVTM and CDR2 is ANQGSEA. V dropped 7 bases and J dropped 0; count of bases not matched to a gene: 7. The CDR3 runs 16 residues. The DNA of the CDR3 is TGCAGCGCATCGGGACAGGGAAACTCTGGGGCCAACGTCCTGACTTTC. Protein sequence: CSASGQGNSGANVLTF.

Only one count was recorded for this clonotype. The chain employs TRBV7-9 and TRBJ1-4, with 8 bases lining up with TRBD1. This CDR3 contains 15 residues. CDR1 and CDR2 (germline): SEHNR, FQNEAQ (reference sequence). After removal of 5 bases from V and 3 bases from J, the junction contained 5 bases not matched to a gene. The CDR3 sequence is CASSPQGDPNEKLFF. CDR3 sequence (DNA): TGTGCCAGCAGCCCACAGGGGGACCCTAATGAAAAACTGTTTTTT. The full variable domain, completed using reference TRBV7-9 and TRBJ1-4, is DTGVSQNPRHKITKRGQNVTFRCDPISEHNRLYWYRQTLGQGPEFLTYFQNEAQLEKSRLLSDRFSAERPKGSFSTLEIQRTEQGDSAMYLCASSPQGDPNEKLFFGSGTQLSVL.

A few counts support this clonotype. This chain uses TRBV25-1 with TRBJ2-3; D remains unclear. The CDR3 spans 13 residues. V shed 10 bases and J shed 2 bases, with 13 bases lying between them. Germline-derived CDR1 and CDR2 are MGHDK and SYGVNS. The CDR3 bases are TGTGCCACCAGAAGGAAGAACACAGATACGCAGTATTTT. It specifies CATRRKNTDTQYF.

The J gene is TRBJ1-2, the V gene TRBV18; TRBD1 might be the D (6 bases). Germline V lookup: CDR1 KGHSH, CDR2 LQKENI. The V and J ends lost 5 bases and 7 bases respectively, with 20 bases between them. The CDR3 is 15 residues long. In DNA, the CDR3 is TGTGCCAGCTCATCCCCCAGGGGTGCCCCCTCTGGCTACACCTTC. Residues: CASSSPRGAPSGYTF.

This clonotype was seen many times. The rearrangement joins TRBV29-1 to TRBJ2-3; 12 bases fit TRBD2. The V gene's germline CDR1 is SQVTM and CDR2 ANQGSEA. The CDR3 is 15 residues long. Trimming cost V 6 bases and J 3 bases; bases outside gene matches: 7. CDR3 DNA: TGCAGCGTCGCCGGACTAGCGGGATTTACAGATACGCAGTATTTT. Protein: CSVAGLAGFTDTQYF.

This chain joins TRBV10-1 and TRBJ2-2; D perhaps matches TRBD1 (5 bases). The CDR3 covers 14 residues. The ends were cut back, 6 bases at V and 3 bases at J, with 11 bases in the middle. The V gene's germline CDR1 is WNHNN and CDR2 SYGVQD (reference sequence). CDR3 loop: CASRPQGYTGELFF. CDR3 nucleotide sequence: TGCGCCAGCAGACCCCAGGGATACACCGGGGAGCTGTTTTTT.

In this sample, this clonotype turned up a few times. The chain is built from TRBV29-1 and TRBJ2-7, with TRBD2 as a possible D gene (6 bases). The CDR3 loop spans 13 amino acids. V lost 4 bases and J 2 bases, leaving 12 bases between the germline ends. Germline CDR1 and CDR2: SQVTM and ANQGSEA. CDR3 protein: CSVGSGGPYEQYF. CDR3 nucleotides: TGCAGCGTTGGTTCCGGGGGTCCCTACGAGCAGTACTTC.

This clonotype was observed at least ten times. This sequence joins TRBV2 and TRBJ2-1; no reliable D call. V gave up 4 bases and J gave up 5 bases, with 12 bases separating them. This CDR3 has 14 residues. The V gene's germline CDR1 is SNHLY and CDR2 FYNNEI. CDR3 bases: TGTGCCAGCAGTGTGTCCGGCAGAGACAATGAGCAGTTCTTC. Translated, it gives CASSVSGRDNEQFF.

This clonotype was counted only a few times. The chain joins TRBV7-2 to TRBJ1-1, with unresolved D. Trimming took 5 bases from V and 1 from J, leaving 8 bases between them. The CDR3 has 13 amino acids. Looked up from germline, CDR1 is SGHTA and CDR2 is FQGNSA. The CDR3 coding sequence is TGTGCCAGCAGCCGCCGGGGGAACACTGAAGCTTTCTTT. It codes for CASSRRGNTEAFF.

This clonotype was found a few times. CDR3 amino acids: CSAYKGHQETQYF. DNA of the CDR3: TGCAGTGCTTACAAGGGCCACCAAGAGACCCAGTACTTC. The chain links TRBV20-1 to TRBJ2-5; unclear D gene. V was clipped by 5 bases and J by 0 bases, with 10 bases between them. This CDR3 comprises 13 residues. In germline, CDR1 is DFQATT, CDR2 SNEGSKA (reference sequence).